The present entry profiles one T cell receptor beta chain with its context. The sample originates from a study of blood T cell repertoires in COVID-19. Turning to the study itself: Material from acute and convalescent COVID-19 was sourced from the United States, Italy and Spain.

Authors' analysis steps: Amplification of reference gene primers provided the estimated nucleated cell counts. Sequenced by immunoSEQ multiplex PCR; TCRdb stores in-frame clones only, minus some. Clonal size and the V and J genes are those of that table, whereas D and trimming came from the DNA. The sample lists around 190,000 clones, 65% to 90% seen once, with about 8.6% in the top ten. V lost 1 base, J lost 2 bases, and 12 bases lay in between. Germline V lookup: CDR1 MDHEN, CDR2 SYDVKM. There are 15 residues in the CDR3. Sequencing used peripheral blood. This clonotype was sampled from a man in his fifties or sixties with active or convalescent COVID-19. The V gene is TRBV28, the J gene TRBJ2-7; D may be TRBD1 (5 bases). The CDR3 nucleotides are TGTGCCAGCAGTTTATTCGGGCAGGGAACCTACGAGCAGTACTTC. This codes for CASSLFGQGTYEQYF.